The next 32 T cell receptor beta chains were all read from a single sample in a study of beta chain features in type 1 diabetes. The sequenced template was cDNA made from the entire isolated RNA. Profiled with immunoSEQ multiplex PCR; TCRdb holds only in-frame clones, not every one. The sample contains about 900,000 clones, 17% of which appear only once. The sequencing sample was made of naive CD4+ T cells from blood. The receptors derive from a young woman in good health.

This sequence joins TRBV27 and TRBJ2-3; 9 bases agree with TRBD1. Germline loops: CDR1 MNHEY, CDR2 SMNVEV (reference sequence). CDR3 length equals 15 residues. The V and J ends lost 6 bases and 3 bases, in that order; junction bases with no gene match: 7. The CDR3 reads CASRHRGLRTDTQYF. The CDR3 coding sequence is TGTGCCAGCAGACACAGGGGGCTTAGGACAGATACGCAGTATTTT.

The genes are TRBV7-3 and TRBJ2-3; 9 positions match TRBD2. V was pared by 0 bases and J by 2 bases, with 6 bases of the junction left unmatched. Germline V gene lookup returns CDR1 SGHTA and CDR2 FQGTGA. The CDR3 runs to 17 residues. As DNA, the CDR3 is TGTGCCAGCAGCTTAACCGCCACTAGCGGGTCCACAGATACGCAGTATTTT. Amino acids: CASSLTATSGSTDTQYF.

This clone came up a few times. The chain has TRBV11-2 and TRBJ2-1, with TRBD2 matching over 13 bases. Trimming took 4 bases from V and 9 from J; bases not matched to a gene: 9. Germline CDR1 and CDR2: SGHAT and FQNNGV. The CDR3 extends over 16 amino acids. This chain's CDR3 is CASSSVRGLAGSEQFF. DNA of the CDR3: TGTGCCAGCAGCTCAGTAAGGGGACTAGCGGGAAGTGAGCAGTTCTTC.

The CDR3 protein is CASSSLTGPYGYTF. Written as DNA, the CDR3 is TGTGCCAGCAGCTCCTTGACGGGGCCCTATGGCTACACCTTC. V usage is TRBV11-2 and J usage is TRBJ1-2; D perhaps matches TRBD1 (5 bases). Per germline, CDR1 SGHAT and CDR2 FQNNGV. This CDR3 has 14 amino acids. V gave up 4 bases and J gave up 4 bases, with 13 bases separating them.

There are a few counts of this clone. The CDR3 sequence: CAVGAGTSRDEQYF. The CDR3 nucleotides read TGTGCCGTTGGGGCCGGGACTAGCCGAGACGAGCAGTACTTC. This rearrangement joins TRBV7-9 to TRBJ2-7; TRBD2 matches 9 bases. Germline loops: CDR1 SEHNR, CDR2 FQNEAQ (reference sequence). The CDR3 covers 14 residues. After removal of 11 bases from V and 5 bases from J, the junction contained 13 bases not matched to a gene.

V is TRBV7-3 and J is TRBJ2-1; D is possibly TRBD2 (5 bases). This CDR3 comprises 15 residues. Germline V gene data show CDR1 as SGHTA and CDR2 as FQGTGA. Between the trimmed V and J ends, which lost 2 bases and 2 bases, there was a span of 10 bases. CDR3 nucleotide sequence: TGTGCCAGCAGCTTAGGGTTAGCGACCTACAATGAGCAGTTCTTC. Amino acid sequence: CASSLGLATYNEQFF.

There are a few counts of this clone. This sequence joins TRBV29-1 and TRBJ2-1, with 10 bases identical to TRBD1. The CDR3 covers 11 residues. Per the germline V gene, CDR1 is SQVTM and CDR2 is ANQGSEA. The junction had 7 bases not matched to a gene; V was cut back by 7 bases and J by 13 bases. The CDR3 here is CSGQGAIVQFF. In DNA form, the CDR3 reads TGCAGCGGACAGGGGGCGATCGTCCAGTTCTTC.

This clone occurred once. Other DNA sequences in the same sample also yield this CDR3. V usage is TRBV19 and J usage is TRBJ2-7; 8 bases are a match to TRBD1. The junction had 8 bases not matched to a gene; V was cut back by 4 bases and J by 3 bases. The germline V gene has CDR1 LNHDA and CDR2 SQIVND (reference sequence). This CDR3 spans 15 amino acids. CDR3 bases: TGTGCCAGTAGTACCCACCGGACAGGGAGCTACGAGCAGTACTTC. Protein sequence: CASSTHRTGSYEQYF. Looking up the rest from reference TRBV19 and TRBJ2-7 gives the full variable domain: DGGITQSPKYLFRKEGQNVTLSCEQNLNHDAMYWYRQDPGQGLRLIYYSQIVNDFQKGDIAEGYSVSREKKESFPLTVTSAQKNPTAFYLCASSTHRTGSYEQYFGPGTRLTVT.

This sequence joins TRBV4-3 and TRBJ2-1; D unclear. V was shortened by 1 base and J by 9 bases, with 16 bases between the two germline ends. This CDR3 has 15 amino acids. Germline-derived CDR1 and CDR2 are LGHNA and YSLEER. The CDR3 DNA is TGCGCCAGCAGCCAAGGGTCTTCCCTTCCGAGTGAGCAGTTCTTC. This gives the protein CASSQGSSLPSEQFF.

This clone was seen just once. The CDR3 bases are TGCGCCAGCAGCTTAAGCCTCGGGACTAGGACGGGTGAGCAGTACTTC. It translates to CASSLSLGTRTGEQYF. The V and J genes are TRBV5-1 and TRBJ2-7; TRBD2 aligns across 8 bases. The ends lost 2 bases at V and 7 bases at J; junction bases unmatched: 14. Germline-derived CDR1 and CDR2 are SGHRS and YFSETQ. The CDR3 spans 16 residues.

DNA of the CDR3: TGTGCCAGTAGTATAGATGGCAGGTTAACCGGGGAGCTGTTTTTT. This codes for CASSIDGRLTGELFF. The chain links TRBV19 to TRBJ2-2, with no clear D. This CDR3 region has 15 residues. Looked up from germline, CDR1 is LNHDA and CDR2 is SQIVND (reference sequence). Trimming pared 0 bases from V and 5 bases from J, leaving 10 bases between.

J is TRBJ2-3 and V is TRBV29-1; 7 bases are shared with TRBD1. Germline V CDR1 and CDR2: SQVTM, ANQGSEA. V shed 5 bases and J 3 bases; nucleotides not matched to a gene: 17. This CDR3 has 17 amino acids. The DNA of the CDR3 is TGCAGCGTTCAAAACGCTCTAGGGGACAGATATACAGATACGCAGTATTTT. Protein: CSVQNALGDRYTDTQYF.

The gene calls are TRBV4-1 and TRBJ2-1; 8 nucleotides agree with TRBD1. Looked up from germline, CDR1 is MGHRA and CDR2 is YSYEKL. Trimming cost V 6 bases and J 0 bases; bases outside gene matches: 7. This CDR3 contains 16 residues. As DNA, the CDR3 is TGCGCCAGCAGACAGGCGACAGGGGCCTCCTACAATGAGCAGTTCTTC. Translated, it gives CASRQATGASYNEQFF.

There are a few counts of this clone. This chain connects TRBV10-3 to TRBJ1-2, with D uncertain. V was shortened by 1 base and J by 6 bases, with 12 bases between the two germline ends. Germline loops: CDR1 ENHRY, CDR2 SYGVKD. This CDR3 has 14 amino acids. This chain's CDR3 is CAISEFETIDGYTF. CDR3 bases: TGTGCCATCAGTGAGTTTGAGACTATCGATGGCTACACCTTC.

The V call is TRBV29-1, the J call TRBJ2-1, with 11 bases lining up with TRBD2. The CDR3 contains 20 residues. The V segment lost 6 bases and the J segment 8 bases; nucleotides outside the gene matches: 27. Germline CDR1 SQVTM, CDR2 ANQGSEA. DNA for the CDR3: TGCAGCGTGGTTTTCCTCTCCCGGACTAGCGGGCAGCTGGGTGGTGATGAGCAGTTCTTC. As protein: CSVVFLSRTSGQLGGDEQFF.

The table lists this clone with a few counts. The rearrangement links TRBV7-9 to TRBJ1-2, with TRBD1 as a possible D gene (5 bases). The CDR3 runs to 16 residues. Trimming stripped 3 bases from V and 8 bases from J, with 22 bases between. CDR1 SEHNR and CDR2 FQNEAQ come from the germline V gene (reference sequence). The CDR3 DNA is TGTGCCAGCAGCTTCGGCGAGGGACTCACCCTGGGCGGCTACACCTTC. This sequence encodes CASSFGEGLTLGGYTF.

V is TRBV15 and J is TRBJ1-2, with D possibly TRBD1 on 6 matching bases. The CDR3 is made up of 14 amino acids. V dropped 0 bases and J dropped 4 bases, with 9 bases sitting between them. In germline, CDR1 is LNHNV, CDR2 YYDKDF (reference sequence). This CDR3 reads CATSREVRGYGYTF. The CDR3 bases are TGTGCCACCAGCAGAGAGGTCAGGGGCTATGGCTACACCTTC.

Only a few counts were recorded for this clone. The rearrangement links TRBV18 to TRBJ1-5; possibly TRBD1 for D (5 bases). V lost 3 bases, J lost 4 bases, and 10 bases lay in between. CDR1 KGHSH and CDR2 LQKENI come from the germline V gene. The CDR3 spans 14 residues. The CDR3 DNA sequence: TGTGCCAGCTCACCGGGACCGAAAAATCAGCCCCAGCATTTT. This translates into CASSPGPKNQPQHF.

In regard to this clone: The identical CDR3 is also encoded by other nucleotide sequences in the sample. This sequence joins TRBV29-1 and TRBJ2-3; 7 nucleotides line up with TRBD2. V lost 3 bases, J lost 1 base, and 13 bases stayed unmatched. The CDR3 has 17 amino acids. CDR1 and CDR2 (germline): SQVTM, ANQGSEA. The CDR3 DNA reads TGCAGCGTTGATCTTTGGTTGGAACGGGGGGGCACAGATACGCAGTATTTT. Translation gives CSVDLWLERGGTDTQYF.

The sample holds a few counts of this clone. The V and J genes are TRBV5-4 and TRBJ2-3; the match to TRBD2 covers 12 bases. Germline V CDR1 and CDR2: SGHNT, YYREEE (reference sequence). The V and J ends lost 0 bases and 3 bases, in that order; junction bases with no gene match: 5. The CDR3 is 17 amino acids. The CDR3 loop reads CASSLGLAGDSTDTQYF. Here the CDR3 DNA reads TGTGCCAGCAGCTTGGGACTAGCGGGAGATAGTACAGATACGCAGTATTTT.

The chain employs TRBV27 and TRBJ1-3, with D perhaps TRBD1 (6 bases). With 2 bases removed from V and 0 bases from J, the gap between germline ends came to 8 bases. This CDR3 region has 15 residues. Germline CDR1 reads MNHEY; CDR2 reads SMNVEV (reference sequence). CDR3 nucleotides: TGTGCCAGCAGTTTACAGGGGACCTCTGGAAACACCATATATTTT. This encodes CASSLQGTSGNTIYF.

As to this clone: Other nucleotide sequences from this sample produce the same CDR3. This rearrangement joins TRBV7-8 to TRBJ2-2; 7 positions agree with TRBD1. The junction had 2 bases not matched to a gene; V was cut back by 4 bases and J by 3 bases. Germline CDR1 and CDR2: SGHVS and FQNEAQ. The CDR3 length is 14 residues. The chain's CDR3 is CASSSRGYTGELFF. The CDR3 bases are TGTGCCAGCAGCTCCAGGGGGTACACCGGGGAGCTGTTTTTT.

V usage is TRBV5-6 and J usage is TRBJ2-3; weak D call: TRBD1 (5 bases). Germline-derived CDR1 and CDR2 are SGHDT and YYEEEE. The CDR3 totals 15 residues. Deletions cut 0 bases from V and 5 bases from J, with 13 bases between. CDR3 loop: CASSLDLGREDTQYF. The CDR3 DNA reads TGTGCCAGCAGCTTGGATCTGGGGCGTGAAGATACGCAGTATTTT.

In DNA, the CDR3 is TGCGCCAGCAGCCAGACACATAACGGAAACACCATATATTTT. It translates to CASSQTHNGNTIYF. This chain connects TRBV4-3 to TRBJ1-3, with unresolved D. V dropped 3 bases and J dropped 4 bases, with 10 bases sitting between them. The length of the CDR3 is 14 residues. Germline V gives CDR1 LGHNA, CDR2 YSLEER.

The chain has TRBV7-9 and TRBJ2-1; 10 bases align to TRBD2. There are 16 residues in the CDR3. The trim removed 5 bases at V and 9 bases at J, leaving 13 bases unmatched. Germline V gene data show CDR1 as SEHNR and CDR2 as FQNEAQ (reference sequence). Here the CDR3 reads CASSGLAVFRVGEQFF. CDR3 coding DNA: TGTGCCAGCAGCGGACTAGCGGTTTTCCGCGTGGGTGAGCAGTTCTTC.

This clone was seen more than once but under ten times. The chain employs TRBV29-1 and TRBJ2-1, with 8 nucleotides matching TRBD2. From germline, CDR1 is SQVTM and CDR2 ANQGSEA. The CDR3 sequence is 15 residues long. V lost 1 base, J lost 3 bases, and 5 bases stayed unmatched. CDR3 residues: CSVEGEGTSYNEQFF. CDR3 sequence (DNA): TGCAGCGTTGAAGGGGAAGGGACTAGCTACAATGAGCAGTTCTTC.

There are a few counts of this clone. The chain couples TRBV6-1 to TRBJ2-5, with D possibly being TRBD1 or TRBD2 (5 bases each). V dropped 0 bases and J dropped 6 bases, with 17 bases sitting between them. CDR1 MNHNS and CDR2 SASEGT come from the germline V gene. The CDR3 consists of 16 residues. CDR3 in DNA: TGTGCCAGCAGTGAAGCTTTAGGGGCGGGTTCGAAGACCCAGTACTTC. Protein sequence: CASSEALGAGSKTQYF.

The gene calls are TRBV10-3 and TRBJ1-5, with D possibly TRBD1 on 5 matching bases. The length of the CDR3 is 16 residues. Trimming removed 9 bases at V and 2 bases at J, with 20 bases between. Germline lookup yields CDR1 ENHRY and CDR2 SYGVKD. The CDR3 is CAISTGRGAGNQPQHF. Here the CDR3 DNA reads TGTGCCATAAGTACCGGTCGTGGGGCAGGCAATCAGCCCCAGCATTTT.

This clone was detected a few times. V usage is TRBV11-2 and J usage is TRBJ2-1; D may be TRBD1 (5 bases). V lost 2 bases and J 11 bases, leaving 16 bases between the germline ends. Germline V gene lookup returns CDR1 SGHAT and CDR2 FQNNGV. The CDR3 covers 14 residues. Here the CDR3 reads CASSLSLKGAKQFF. CDR3 coding DNA: TGTGCCAGCAGCTTATCGTTAAAAGGGGCTAAGCAGTTCTTC.

The chain combines TRBV7-2 with TRBJ1-2; D is ambiguous. V lost 1 base and J lost 2, with 5 bases in between. Germline lookup yields CDR1 SGHTA and CDR2 FQGNSA. CDR3 size: 13 residues. CDR3 protein: CASSLDENYGYTF. The DNA for the CDR3 is TGTGCCAGCAGCTTAGACGAAAACTATGGCTACACCTTC.

This chain joins TRBV28 and TRBJ1-5, with a possible D match to TRBD1 (5 bases). Trimming removed 6 bases at V and 7 bases at J, with 10 bases between. The CDR3 covers 12 residues. Per germline, CDR1 MDHEN and CDR2 SYDVKM. In DNA form, the CDR3 reads TGTGCCAGCAGAGGGGCAGGGCAGCCCCAGCATTTT. This sequence encodes CASRGAGQPQHF.

This sequence joins TRBV4-2 and TRBJ1-1; TRBD1 is a possible D gene (6 bases). V lost 0 bases to trimming and J lost 3 bases, with 11 bases between them. The CDR3 length is 15 residues. The germline CDR1 and CDR2 sequences are LGHNA and YNFKEQ. CDR3 DNA: TGTGCCAGCAGCCAAGATAGTAACAGGGACACTGAAGCTTTCTTT. This gives the protein CASSQDSNRDTEAFF.